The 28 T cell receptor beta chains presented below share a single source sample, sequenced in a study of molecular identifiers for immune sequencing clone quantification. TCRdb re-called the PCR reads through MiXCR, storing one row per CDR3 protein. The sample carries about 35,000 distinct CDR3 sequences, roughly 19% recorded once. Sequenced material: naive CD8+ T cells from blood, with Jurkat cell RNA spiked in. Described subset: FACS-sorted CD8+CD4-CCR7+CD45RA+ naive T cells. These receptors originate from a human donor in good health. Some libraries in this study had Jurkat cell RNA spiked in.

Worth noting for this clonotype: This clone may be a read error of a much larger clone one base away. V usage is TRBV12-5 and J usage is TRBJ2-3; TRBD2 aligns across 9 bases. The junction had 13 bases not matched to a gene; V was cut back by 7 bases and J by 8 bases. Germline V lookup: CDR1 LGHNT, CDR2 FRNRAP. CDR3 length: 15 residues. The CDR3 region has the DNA TGTGCTAGTGCTAGCGGGATTACGACGGGAGGTACGCAGTATTTT. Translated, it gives CASASGITTGGTQYF.

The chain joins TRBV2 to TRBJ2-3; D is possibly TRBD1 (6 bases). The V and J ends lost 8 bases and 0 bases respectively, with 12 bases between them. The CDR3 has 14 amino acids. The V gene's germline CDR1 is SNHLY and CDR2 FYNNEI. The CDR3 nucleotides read TGTGCCAGCCAGGGGTTCTCTAGCACAGATACGCAGTATTTT. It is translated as CASQGFSSTDTQYF.

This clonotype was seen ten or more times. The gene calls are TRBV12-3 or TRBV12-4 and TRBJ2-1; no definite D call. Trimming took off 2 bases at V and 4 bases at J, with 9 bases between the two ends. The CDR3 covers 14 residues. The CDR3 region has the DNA TGTGCCAGCAGTTTAAGTCGCTTTTACAATGAGCAGTTCTTC. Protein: CASSLSRFYNEQFF.

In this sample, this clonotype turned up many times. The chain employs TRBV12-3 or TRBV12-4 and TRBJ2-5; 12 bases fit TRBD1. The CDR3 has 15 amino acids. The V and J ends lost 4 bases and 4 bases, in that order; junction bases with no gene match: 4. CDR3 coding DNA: TGTGCCAGCAGTTGGGACAGGGGGCAGGGAGAGACCCAGTACTTC. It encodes CASSWDRGQGETQYF.

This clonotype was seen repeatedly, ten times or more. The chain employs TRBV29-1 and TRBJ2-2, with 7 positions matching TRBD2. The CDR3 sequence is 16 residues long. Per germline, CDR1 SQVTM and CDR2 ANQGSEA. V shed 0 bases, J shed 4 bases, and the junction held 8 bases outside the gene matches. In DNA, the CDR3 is TGCAGCGTTGAAGATGGCGGGGAGGGGAGCACCGGGGAGCTGTTTTTT. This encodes CSVEDGGEGSTGELFF.

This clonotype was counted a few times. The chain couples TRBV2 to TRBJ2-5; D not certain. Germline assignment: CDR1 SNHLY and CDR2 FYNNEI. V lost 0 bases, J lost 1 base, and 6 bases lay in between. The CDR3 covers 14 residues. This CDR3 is CASSEAGSQETQYF. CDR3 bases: TGTGCCAGCAGTGAAGCAGGCAGCCAAGAGACCCAGTACTTC.

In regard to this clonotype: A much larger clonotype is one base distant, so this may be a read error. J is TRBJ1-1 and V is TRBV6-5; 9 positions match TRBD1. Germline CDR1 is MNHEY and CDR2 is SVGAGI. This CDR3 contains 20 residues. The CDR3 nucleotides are TGTGCCAGCAATTACTCACCCCCCGGGACAGGGATAATCGCGGAAACTGAAGCTTTCTTT. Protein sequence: CASNYSPPGTGIIAETEAFF.

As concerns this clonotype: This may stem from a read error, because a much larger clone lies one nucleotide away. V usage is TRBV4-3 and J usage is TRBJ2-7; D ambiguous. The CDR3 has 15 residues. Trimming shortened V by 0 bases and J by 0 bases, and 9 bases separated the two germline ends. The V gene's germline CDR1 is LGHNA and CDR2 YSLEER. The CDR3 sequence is CASSQDLAYSYEQYF. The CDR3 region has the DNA TGCGCCAGCAGCCAAGATTTGGCATACTCCTACGAGCAGTACTTC.

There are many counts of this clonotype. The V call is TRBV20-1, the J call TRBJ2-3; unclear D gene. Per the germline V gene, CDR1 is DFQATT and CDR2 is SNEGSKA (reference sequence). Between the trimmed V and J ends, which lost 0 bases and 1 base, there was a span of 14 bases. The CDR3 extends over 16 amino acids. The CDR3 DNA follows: TGCAGTGCTAGAGATCTGAGAGATTACCGCACAGATACGCAGTATTTT. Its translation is CSARDLRDYRTDTQYF.

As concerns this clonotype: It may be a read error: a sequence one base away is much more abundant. The CDR3 DNA sequence: TGTGCCAGCAGCTCTCAGACAGGGACTAATGAAAAACTGTTTTTT. Protein product: CASSSQTGTNEKLFF. The V call is TRBV7-6, the J call TRBJ1-4; 7 bases are shared with TRBD1. The germline V gene has CDR1 SGHVS and CDR2 FNYEAQ. The CDR3 runs to 15 residues. V trimming: 4 bases; J trimming: 2 bases; junction bases outside the gene matches: 4.

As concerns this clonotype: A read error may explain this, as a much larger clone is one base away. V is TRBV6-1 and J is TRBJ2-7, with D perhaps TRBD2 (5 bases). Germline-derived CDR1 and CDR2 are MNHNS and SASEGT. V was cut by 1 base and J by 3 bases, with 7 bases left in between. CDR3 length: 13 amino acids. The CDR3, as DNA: TGTGCCAGCAGTGAAGGCGGGTGCTACGAGCAGTACTTC. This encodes CASSEGGCYEQYF.

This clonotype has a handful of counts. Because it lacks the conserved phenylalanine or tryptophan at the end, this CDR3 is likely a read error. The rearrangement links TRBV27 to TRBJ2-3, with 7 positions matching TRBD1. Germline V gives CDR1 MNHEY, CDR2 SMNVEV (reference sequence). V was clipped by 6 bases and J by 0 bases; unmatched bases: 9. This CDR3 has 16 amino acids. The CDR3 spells CASRLMGTASTDTQYL. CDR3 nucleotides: TGTGCCAGCAGACTGATGGGGACAGCAAGCACAGATACGCAGTATCTT.

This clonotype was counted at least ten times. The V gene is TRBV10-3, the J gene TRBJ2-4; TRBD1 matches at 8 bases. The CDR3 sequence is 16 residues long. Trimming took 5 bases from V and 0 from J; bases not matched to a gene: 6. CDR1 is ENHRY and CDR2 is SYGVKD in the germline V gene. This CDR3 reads CAISRAGGLAKNIQYF. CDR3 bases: TGTGCCATCAGTCGGGCAGGGGGCCTAGCCAAAAACATTCAGTACTTC.

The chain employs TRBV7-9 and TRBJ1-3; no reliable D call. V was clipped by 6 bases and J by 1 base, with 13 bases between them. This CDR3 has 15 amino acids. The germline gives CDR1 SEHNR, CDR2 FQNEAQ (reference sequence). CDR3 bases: TGTGCCAGCAGTCTCCCCGAAGCGTCTGGAAACACCATATATTTT. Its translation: CASSLPEASGNTIYF.

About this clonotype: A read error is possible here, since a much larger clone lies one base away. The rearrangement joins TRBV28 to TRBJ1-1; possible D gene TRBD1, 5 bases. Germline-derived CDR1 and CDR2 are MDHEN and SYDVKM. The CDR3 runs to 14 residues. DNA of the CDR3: TGTGCCAGCAGTCCCCCCGGGGCGGGCACTGGAGCTTTCTTT. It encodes CASSPPGAGTGAFF. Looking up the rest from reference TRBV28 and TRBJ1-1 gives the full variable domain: DVKVTQSSRYLVKRTGEKVFLECVQDMDHENMFWYRQDPGLGLRLIYFSYDVKMKEKGDIPEGYSVSREKKERFSLILESASTNQTSMYLCASSPPGAGTGAFFGQGTRLTVV.

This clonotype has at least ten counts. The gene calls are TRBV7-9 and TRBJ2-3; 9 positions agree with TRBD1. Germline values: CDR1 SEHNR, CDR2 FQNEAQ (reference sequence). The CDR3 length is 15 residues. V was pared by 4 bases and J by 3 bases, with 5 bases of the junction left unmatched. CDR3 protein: CASSSTGGPTDTQYF. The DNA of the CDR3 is TGTGCCAGCAGCTCAACAGGGGGCCCGACAGATACGCAGTATTTT.

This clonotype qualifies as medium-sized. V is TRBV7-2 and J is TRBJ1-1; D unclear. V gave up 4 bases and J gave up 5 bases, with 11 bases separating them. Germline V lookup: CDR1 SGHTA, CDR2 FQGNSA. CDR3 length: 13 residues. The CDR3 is CASSYAPGTEAFF. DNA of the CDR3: TGTGCCAGCAGCTACGCTCCTGGGACTGAAGCTTTCTTT.

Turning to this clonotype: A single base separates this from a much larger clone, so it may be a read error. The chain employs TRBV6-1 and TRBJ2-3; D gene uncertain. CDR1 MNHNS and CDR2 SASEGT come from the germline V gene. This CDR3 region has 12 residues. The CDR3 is CAGSDLIDTQYF. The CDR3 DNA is TGTGCCGGCAGTGATTTAATAGATACGCAGTATTTT.

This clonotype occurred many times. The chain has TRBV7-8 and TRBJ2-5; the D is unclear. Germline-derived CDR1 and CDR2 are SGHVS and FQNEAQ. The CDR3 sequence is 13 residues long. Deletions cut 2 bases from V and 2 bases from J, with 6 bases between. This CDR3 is CASSLSSQETQYF. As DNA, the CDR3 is TGTGCCAGCAGCTTATCCAGTCAAGAGACCCAGTACTTC.

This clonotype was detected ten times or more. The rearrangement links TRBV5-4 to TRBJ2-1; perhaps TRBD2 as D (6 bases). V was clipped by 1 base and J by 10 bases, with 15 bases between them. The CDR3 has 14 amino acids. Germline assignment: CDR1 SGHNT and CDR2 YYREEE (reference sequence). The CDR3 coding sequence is TGTGCCAGCAGCTTGTTTGGACTACTAAGAGAGCAGTTCTTC. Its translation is CASSLFGLLREQFF.

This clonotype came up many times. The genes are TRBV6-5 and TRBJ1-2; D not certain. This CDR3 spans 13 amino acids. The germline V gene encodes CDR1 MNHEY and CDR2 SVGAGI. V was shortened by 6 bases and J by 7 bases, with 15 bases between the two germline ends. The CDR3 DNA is TGTGCCAGCAGATCCGGGCTGGGGAGTGGCTACACCTTC. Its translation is CASRSGLGSGYTF.

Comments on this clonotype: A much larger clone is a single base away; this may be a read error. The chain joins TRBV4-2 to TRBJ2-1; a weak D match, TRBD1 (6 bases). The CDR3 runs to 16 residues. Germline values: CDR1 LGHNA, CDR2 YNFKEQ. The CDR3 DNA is TGTGCCAGCTGCCAAGATATGGGGGCTTCCTACAATGAGCAGTTCTTC. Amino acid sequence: CASCQDMGASYNEQFF.

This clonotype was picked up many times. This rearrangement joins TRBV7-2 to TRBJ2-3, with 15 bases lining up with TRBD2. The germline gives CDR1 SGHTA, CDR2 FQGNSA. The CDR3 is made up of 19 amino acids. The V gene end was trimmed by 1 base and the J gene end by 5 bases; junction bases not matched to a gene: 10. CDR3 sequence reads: CASSLVWGLAGGPGDTQYF. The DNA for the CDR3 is TGTGCCAGCAGCTTAGTTTGGGGACTAGCGGGAGGCCCTGGAGATACGCAGTATTTT. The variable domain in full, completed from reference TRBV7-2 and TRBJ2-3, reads GAGVSQSPSNKVTEKGKDVELRCDPISGHTALYWYRQSLGQGLEFLIYFQGNSAPDKSGLPSDRFSAERTGGSVSTLTIQRTQQEDSAVYLCASSLVWGLAGGPGDTQYFGPGTRLTVL.

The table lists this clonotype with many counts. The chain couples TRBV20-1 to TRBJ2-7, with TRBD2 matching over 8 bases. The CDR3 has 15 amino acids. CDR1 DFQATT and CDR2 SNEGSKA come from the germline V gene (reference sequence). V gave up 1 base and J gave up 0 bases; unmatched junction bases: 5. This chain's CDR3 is CSARGSGRPSYEQYF. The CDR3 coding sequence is TGCAGTGCTAGAGGAAGCGGGAGACCCTCCTACGAGCAGTACTTC.

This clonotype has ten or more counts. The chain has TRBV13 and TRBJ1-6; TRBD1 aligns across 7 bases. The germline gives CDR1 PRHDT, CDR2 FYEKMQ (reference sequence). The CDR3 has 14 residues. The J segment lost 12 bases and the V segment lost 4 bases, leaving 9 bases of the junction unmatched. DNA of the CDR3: TGTGCCAGCAGCTCACAGGACAGGTTGAAACCCCTCCACTTT. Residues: CASSSQDRLKPLHF.

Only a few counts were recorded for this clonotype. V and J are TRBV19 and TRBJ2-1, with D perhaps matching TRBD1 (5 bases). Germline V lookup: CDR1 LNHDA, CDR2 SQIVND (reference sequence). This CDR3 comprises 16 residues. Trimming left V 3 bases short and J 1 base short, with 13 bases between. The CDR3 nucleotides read TGTGCCAGTAGTATGTGGGGCACCCTATCCTACAATGAGCAGTTCTTC. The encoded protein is CASSMWGTLSYNEQFF.

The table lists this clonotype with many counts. The CDR3 protein is CASSKDNEQFF. CDR3 sequence (DNA): TGTGCCAGCAGCAAAGACAATGAGCAGTTCTTC. This chain links TRBV21-1 with TRBJ2-1. TRBV21-1 is a pseudogene. This CDR3 spans 11 amino acids.

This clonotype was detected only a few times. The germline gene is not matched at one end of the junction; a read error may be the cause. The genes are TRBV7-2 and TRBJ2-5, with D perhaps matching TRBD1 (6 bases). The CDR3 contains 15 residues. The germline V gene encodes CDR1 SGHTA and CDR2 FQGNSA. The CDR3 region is CASGLGWTDQETQYF. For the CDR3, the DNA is TGTGCCAGCGGCTTAGGGTGGACAGACCAAGAGACCCAGTACTTC.